A selection of T cell receptor beta chains follows, all from one sample in a study of cytomegalovirus exposure and HLA in healthy donors. Sequenced by immunoSEQ multiplex PCR; TCRdb stores in-frame clones only, minus some. The table has 200,000 to 300,000 clones, about 80% seen once; the top ten hold roughly 5%. What was sequenced was PBMCs. The receptors were sampled from a woman between 40 and 50 years old in good health and CMV-seropositive. CDR3s include the opening cysteine and the closing phenylalanine or tryptophan. A D gene is named only where the DNA matches it firmly. Rows give clone size only sometimes, using once, few, many, or a class for an expanded clone.

j_call d_call v_call clone_size cdr3_aa cdr3_nt
TRBJ2-7 NA TRBV15 NA CATSRSQGAPLEQYF TGTGCCACCAGCAGGTCACAGGGTGCCCCTCTCGAGCAGTACTTC
TRBJ1-1 NA TRBV27 once CASSIQVNTEAFF TGTGCCAGCAGCATACAAGTGAACACTGAAGCTTTCTTT
TRBJ1-5 NA TRBV27 NA CASSLAGLSNQPQHF TGTGCCAGCAGCCTGGCAGGTTTAAGCAATCAGCCCCAGCATTTT
TRBJ1-1 TRBD1 TRBV6-6 NA CASSYWDRVTEAFF TGTGCCAGCAGTTACTGGGACAGGGTAACTGAAGCTTTCTTT
TRBJ1-2 NA TRBV5-4 NA CASSLTGRGYTF TGTGCCAGCAGCTTGACAGGGCGAGGCTACACCTTC
TRBJ1-1 TRBD1 TRBV9 NA CASSVDPTGGNTEAFF TGTGCCAGCAGCGTAGATCCGACAGGGGGGAACACTGAAGCTTTCTTT
TRBJ1-2 NA TRBV4-3 few CASSQDRGYGYTF TGCGCCAGCAGCCAAGACAGGGGCTATGGCTACACCTTC
TRBJ2-2 NA TRBV2 NA CASTQSSFTGELFF TGTGCCAGCACACAGTCGAGTTTCACCGGGGAGCTGTTTTTT
TRBJ2-5 TRBD2 TRBV19 few CASSGVRTSATQYF TGTGCCAGTAGTGGTGTTAGGACTAGCGCTACCCAGTACTTC
TRBJ2-3 TRBD2 TRBV5-6 NA CASSGDLLAGVNTQYF TGTGCCAGCAGCGGTGACTTACTAGCGGGGGTGAATACGCAGTATTTT
TRBJ2-2 NA TRBV7-2 NA CASSPQGVGAGTGELFF TGTGCCAGCAGCCCCCAGGGAGTGGGGGCCGGCACCGGGGAGCTGTTTTTT
TRBJ2-5 TRBD2 TRBV6-1 NA CASSGLAGGQETQYF TGTGCCAGCAGCGGACTAGCGGGGGGGCAGGAGACCCAGTACTTC
TRBJ2-1 TRBD1 TRBV9 once CASSVAGQGMDNEQFF TGTGCCAGCAGCGTAGCCGGACAGGGTATGGACAATGAGCAGTTCTTC
TRBJ1-3 TRBD1 TRBV5-1 NA CASSNTGGPGNTIYF TGCGCCAGCAGCAATACAGGGGGCCCTGGAAACACCATATATTTT
TRBJ2-7 NA TRBV7-2 NA CASSLVGGVRTYEQYF TGTGCCAGCAGCTTAGTTGGAGGGGTACGAACGTACGAGCAGTACTTC
TRBJ2-3 NA TRBV5-1 NA CASSLAYSRLADTQYF TGCGCCAGCAGCTTGGCCTACTCGAGGTTGGCAGATACGCAGTATTTT
TRBJ2-7 TRBD1 TRBV27 NA CASSSLGQGSPYEQYF TGTGCCAGCAGTTCCCTGGGACAGGGGTCCCCCTACGAGCAGTACTTC
TRBJ2-2 NA TRBV9 NA CASSVGQGLFTGELFF TGTGCCAGCAGCGTAGGGCAGGGCCTATTCACCGGGGAGCTGTTTTTT
TRBJ2-2 NA TRBV5-1 NA CASSLLELRTGELFF TGCGCCAGCAGCTTGCTGGAGTTAAGAACCGGGGAGCTGTTTTTT
TRBJ2-7 NA TRBV7-2 few CASSLSTSFSYEQYF TGTGCCAGCAGCTTATCTACTAGCTTCAGCTACGAGCAGTACTTC
TRBJ2-1 NA TRBV6-5 NA CASSSPYQGNEQFF TGTGCCAGCAGTTCACCTTACCAGGGAAATGAGCAGTTCTTC
TRBJ2-1 NA TRBV7-3 NA CASSLTRVNNEQFF TGTGCCAGCAGCTTAACCAGGGTTAACAATGAGCAGTTCTTC
TRBJ1-5 TRBD1 TRBV10-3 NA CAISAFSTGENQPQHF TGTGCCATCAGTGCGTTTTCCACAGGGGAAAATCAGCCCCAGCATTTT
TRBJ1-3 NA TRBV30 NA CAWSVGAGNTIYF TGTGCCTGGAGTGTGGGAGCTGGAAACACCATATATTTT
TRBJ1-2 NA TRBV11-2 NA CASSAPGGVNTF TGTGCCAGCAGCGCTCCGGGGGGGGTCAACACCTTC
TRBJ1-2 TRBD1 TRBV6-6 NA CASSQGASGYTF TGTGCCAGCAGTCAGGGGGCTTCTGGCTACACCTTC
TRBJ2-1 TRBD2 TRBV18 NA CASSQSSGISYNEQFF TGTGCCAGCTCTCAATCTAGCGGGATCTCCTACAATGAGCAGTTCTTC